The rows below give T cell receptor beta chains drawn from one sample of a study of shared clonotypes between healthy human individuals. Assay: immunoSEQ multiplex PCR; the TCRdb copy retains only in-frame clones and omits some. Counted here are under 1,100,000 clones, roughly 75% occurring once; the ten biggest clones make up around 1.4%. The sequenced sample was memory CD4+ T cells sorted from blood. The source is a man aged 18-30 years in good health. The CDR3 runs from the conserved cysteine through the conserved F or W. A D gene is named only where the DNA matches it firmly. Rows may omit the clone size; those that give it use once, few, many or a size class.

clone_size	d_call	v_call	cdr3_length	j_call	cdr3_nt	cdr3_aa
few	NA	TRBV18	14	TRBJ1-1	TGTGCCAGCTCACCAAGGGCTACAAACACTGAAGCTTTCTTT	CASSPRATNTEAFF
NA	NA	TRBV18	14	TRBJ2-5	TGTGCCAGCTCACCCCCCCCGTCGGGAGAGACCCAGTACTTC	CASSPPPSGETQYF
NA	NA	TRBV7-9	12	TRBJ2-5	TGTGCCAGCAGCCAAACACAAGAGACCCAGTACTTC	CASSQTQETQYF
NA	NA	TRBV15	13	TRBJ1-2	TGTGCCACCAGCAATAGAAATGCAGGTGGCTACACCTTC	CATSNRNAGGYTF
NA	NA	TRBV30	11	TRBJ1-1	TGTGCCTGGAGTCGAGGTACTGAAGCTTTCTTT	CAWSRGTEAFF
NA	TRBD2	TRBV7-6	14	TRBJ2-5	TGTGCCAGCAGACCCGGGGGGGGGTCAGAGACCCAGTACTTC	CASRPGGGSETQYF
NA	NA	TRBV27	13	TRBJ1-2	TGTGCCAGCAGTTTCCGGGGCGGCTATGGCTACACCTTC	CASSFRGGYGYTF
NA	NA	TRBV5-4	13	TRBJ1-2	TGTGCCAGCAGCTTGGTGGGGGGTTATGGCTACACCTTC	CASSLVGGYGYTF
few	TRBD2	TRBV28	18	TRBJ2-3	TGTGCCAGCAGTCCACAAGGCGGGGGGGCCAGACACACAGATACGCAGTATTTT	CASSPQGGGARHTDTQYF
NA	TRBD2	TRBV5-1	18	TRBJ2-3	TGCGCCAGCAGCTTGGCCATAGCGGGGGGGCCGAACACAGATACGCAGTATTTT	CASSLAIAGGPNTDTQYF
once	NA	TRBV5-1	14	TRBJ1-4	TGCGCCAGCAGCTTTGGCCTGGAGGGTGAAAAACTGTTTTTT	CASSFGLEGEKLFF
few	NA	TRBV6-1	16	TRBJ1-1	TGTGCCAGCAGTGACCCACGGGGGGGGAAGAACACTGAAGCTTTCTTT	CASSDPRGGKNTEAFF
NA	TRBD1	TRBV11-1	15	TRBJ1-2	TGTGCCAGCAGCTCGCTACTAGGACAGGGGGATGGCTACACCTTC	CASSSLLGQGDGYTF
NA	TRBD2	TRBV5-1	13	TRBJ2-7	TGCGCCAGCAAAACTAGCGGTCCCTACGAGCAGTACTTC	CASKTSGPYEQYF
once	NA	TRBV6-5	15	TRBJ2-2	TGTGCCACCAGTTACAATAGGGGGATCCCCGGGGAGCTGTTTTTT	CATSYNRGIPGELFF
NA	TRBD1	TRBV7-9	18	TRBJ1-5	TGTGCCAGCAGCGCCGGGACAGGCTTCCTCGGGGAGAATCAGCCCCAGCATTTT	CASSAGTGFLGENQPQHF
NA	NA	TRBV5-4	16	TRBJ2-6	TGTGCCAGCAGCAGCCCCCGGGGCACTGGGGCCAACGTCCTGACTTTC	CASSSPRGTGANVLTF
NA	NA	TRBV7-2	15	TRBJ1-1	TGTGCCAGCAGCTTACAACGGGGCTGGAACACTGAAGCTTTCTTT	CASSLQRGWNTEAFF
NA	TRBD2	TRBV25-1	14	TRBJ2-5	TGTGCCAGCAGTGTGTCTAGCGGGGGGGAGACCCAGTACTTC	CASSVSSGGETQYF
once	NA	TRBV19	16	TRBJ1-6	TGTGCCAGTAGTATAGCCTCGGCGACAGTTAATTCACCCCTCCACTTT	CASSIASATVNSPLHF
NA	TRBD1	TRBV7-8	16	TRBJ2-7	TGTGCCAGCAGCGGTACCGGGACAGGAGACCTCTACGAGCAGTACTTC	CASSGTGTGDLYEQYF
NA	NA	TRBV30	12	TRBJ1-1	TGTGCCTGGAGTGGGGGTGGCACTGAAGCTTTCTTT	CAWSGGGTEAFF
NA	TRBD1	TRBV27	15	TRBJ1-5	TGTGCCAGCAGTAGACAGGGGACGGGCAATCAGCCCCAGCATTTT	CASSRQGTGNQPQHF
once	NA	TRBV30	15	TRBJ2-2	TGTGCCTGGAGGGCCGGGACTCTGAACACCGGGGAGCTGTTTTTT	CAWRAGTLNTGELFF
NA	TRBD1	TRBV29-1	15	TRBJ2-7	TGCAGCGTCGGATACTCCGGGACAGTGTCTGACGAGCAGTACTTC	CSVGYSGTVSDEQYF
NA	NA	TRBV2	14	TRBJ1-1	TGTGCCAGCAGTGAGACACCTCGGGGGACTGAAGCTTTCTTT	CASSETPRGTEAFF
NA	TRBD1	TRBV6-1	15	TRBJ2-3	TGTGCCAGCAGAGATTGGACAGGCCTCACAGATACGCAGTATTTT	CASRDWTGLTDTQYF